This TCR beta chain appears in the sequencing data of a study of identical twins (dated by TCRdb to 2016 to 2018). Background for the entire study: To test whether fetal clonotypes persist, this study deep-sequenced TCR alpha and beta repertoires from monozygotic twins, from unrelated adults of various ages, and from cord blood. Replicate twin experiments were performed at different times using different library preparation protocols to rule out contamination. General findings and caveats noted by the study authors: The excess sharing between twins in beta out-of-frame sequences was weaker because fewer shared sequences reduced the signal-to-noise ratio. In monozygotic twins, out-of-frame TCR alpha sharing was systematically underestimated by recombination models, although the models agreed with sharing between unrelated individuals. Compared with coincidental sharing between unrelated individuals, out-of-frame TCR alpha sequences shared between twins showed an excess of sequences with low generation probability. Conclusions relied on cross-sectional statistical analysis, since the same donors could not be followed over many years. Abundant cord blood beta clonotypes had fewer insertions, young adult naive repertoires showed a similar but weaker trend, and memory repertoires showed no such trend. Invariant T cells such as MAIT and iNKT could partly confound zero-insertion analyses, although diverse VJ usage argued against such confounding for most clonotypes.

Only healthy Caucasian donors were included. The twin cohort consisted of three pairs of female monozygotic twins, all aged about 18 to 30 years. CD4+ and CD8+ T cell populations were isolated with positive isolation kits from Invitrogen. The library was built by means of 5' RACE. The instrument given in TCRdb is Illumina HiSeq 2000. Template switching added a universal primer binding site, and the final cDNA carried a unique molecular identifier that allowed TCR cDNA molecules to be counted accurately. Specific primers in the conserved constant-segment region were used to synthesize first-strand cDNA for the TCR alpha and beta chains. Each cDNA library was double barcoded, with a SMART-Mk sample barcode plus Illumina barcodes, to control for contamination. Two successive PCR steps introduced TruSeq adapter sequences along with Illumina sample barcodes. TCR alpha and beta cDNA libraries were sequenced on the Illumina HiSeq platform with custom primers. The published analysis was carried out like this. Raw reads were processed with MiGEC to extract unique molecular identifiers, and MiXCR was used to determine CDR3 positions. Recombination models were inferred per individual with the repgenHMM and IGoR tools using an EM algorithm. Shared clonotype analysis was performed with the tcR package in R, normalizing sharing by the product of cloneset sizes. To study raw recombination without the effects of thymic and clonal selection, out-of-frame nonproductive sequences were analyzed. TCRdb cleaned the public reads at Q25 with fastp, built clones with MiXCR and kept in-frame beta chains. Rows are combined by CDR3 protein, so each entry shows the most common genes and DNA. The authors' filters were not applied to this entry. The sample yields about 460,000 distinct CDR3 sequences; approximately 15% were counted once. The ten largest clonotypes hold more than 0.5% of the sample.

Taken from cysteine to phenylalanine, the CDR3 has 14 residues. Of all the DNA, just the CDR3 is kept, 42 bases in frame from base 1. Trimming costs V 3 bases and J 3 bases, and their ends lie 6 bases apart. CDR1 and CDR2 are drawn from the germline V gene: LGHNA, YSLEER. This clonotype was observed once. What antigen it recognizes has not been identified. No base qualities exist here, and no much larger clone lies one base off it. Another study also made use of these data, one on yellow fever vaccine responses in identical twins. The other study reports the following: According to the authors, the vaccine-induced T cell response in identical twins seemed to be partly convergent and partly specific to each individual. Focusing on identical twins, the study followed the T cell clones that responded to the vaccine, and did so with precision.

Rearrangement joined TRBV4-3 to TRBJ2-6; the D call is tentative, TRBD1 or TRBD2, as each matches 5 bases. This TCR derives from a woman aged 18-30 years in good health. The sequencing sample was made of CD4+ T cells sorted from blood. The CDR3 protein sequence reads: CASSQGVGANVLTF. The base sequence is TGCGCCAGCAGCCAGGGGGTTGGGGCCAACGTCCTGACTTTC.